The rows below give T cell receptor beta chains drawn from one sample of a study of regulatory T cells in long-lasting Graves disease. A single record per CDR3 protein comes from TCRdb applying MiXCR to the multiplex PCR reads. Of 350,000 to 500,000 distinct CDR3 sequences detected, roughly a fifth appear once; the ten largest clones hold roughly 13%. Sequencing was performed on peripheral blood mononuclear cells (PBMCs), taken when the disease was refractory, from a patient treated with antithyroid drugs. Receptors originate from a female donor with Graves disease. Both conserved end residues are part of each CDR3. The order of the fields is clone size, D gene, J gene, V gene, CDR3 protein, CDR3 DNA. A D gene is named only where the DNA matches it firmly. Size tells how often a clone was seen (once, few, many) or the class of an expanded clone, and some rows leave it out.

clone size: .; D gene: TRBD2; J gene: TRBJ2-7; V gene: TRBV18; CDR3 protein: CASSPNGVGLAGVYEQYF; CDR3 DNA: TGTGCCAGCTCACCAAACGGAGTAGGACTAGCGGGAGTATACGAGCAGTACTTC
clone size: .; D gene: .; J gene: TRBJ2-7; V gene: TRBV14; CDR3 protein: CASSPVSLTPYEQYF; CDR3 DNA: TGTGCCAGCAGCCCAGTATCTCTCACCCCCTACGAGCAGTACTTC
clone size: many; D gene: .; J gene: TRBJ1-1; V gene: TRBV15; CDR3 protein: CATSRVELNTEAFF; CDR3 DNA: TGTGCCACCAGCAGAGTTGAGTTGAACACTGAAGCTTTCTTT
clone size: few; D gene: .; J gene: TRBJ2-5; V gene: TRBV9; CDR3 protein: CASSRRGVRETQYF; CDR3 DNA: TGTGCCAGCAGTCGCAGGGGAGTTCGAGAGACCCAGTACTTC
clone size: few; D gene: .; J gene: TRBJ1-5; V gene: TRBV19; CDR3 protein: CASSIREGNWPQHF; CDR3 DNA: TGTGCCAGTAGTATTCGGGAGGGCAATTGGCCCCAGCATTTT
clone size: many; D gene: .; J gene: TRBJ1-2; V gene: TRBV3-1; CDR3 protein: CASSQTGTRYGYTF; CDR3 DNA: TGTGCCAGCAGCCAAACCGGGACTCGCTATGGCTACACCTTC
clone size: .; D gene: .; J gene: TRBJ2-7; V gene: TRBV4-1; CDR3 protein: CASSQDPVGRVYEQYF; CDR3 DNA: TGCGCCAGCAGCCAAGATCCGGTCGGACGGGTCTACGAGCAGTACTTC
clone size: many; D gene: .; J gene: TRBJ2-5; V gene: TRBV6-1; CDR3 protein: CASRTRAAGETQYF; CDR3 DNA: TGTGCCAGCAGGACGCGGGCCGCTGGGGAGACCCAGTACTTC
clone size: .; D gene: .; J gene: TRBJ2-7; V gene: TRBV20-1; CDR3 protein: CSCGTLYEQYF; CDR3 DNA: TGCAGTTGCGGGACTCTGTACGAGCAGTACTTC
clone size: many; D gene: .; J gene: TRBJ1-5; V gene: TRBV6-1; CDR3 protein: CASRRITNQPQHF; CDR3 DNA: TGTGCCAGCAGAAGAATAACAAATCAGCCCCAGCATTTT
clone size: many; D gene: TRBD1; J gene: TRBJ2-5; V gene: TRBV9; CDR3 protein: CASSVGQGTQETQYF; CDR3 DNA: TGTGCCAGCAGCGTAGGACAGGGGACGCAAGAGACCCAGTACTTC
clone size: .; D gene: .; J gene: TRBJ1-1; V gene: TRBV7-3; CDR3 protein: CASSLQGIEGTEAFF; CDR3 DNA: TGTGCCAGCAGCTTACAGGGAATAGAGGGGACTGAAGCTTTCTTT
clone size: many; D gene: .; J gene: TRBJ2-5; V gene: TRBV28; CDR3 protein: CASRPTVPSVETQYF; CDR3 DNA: TGTGCCAGCAGACCGACAGTTCCATCGGTAGAGACCCAGTACTTC
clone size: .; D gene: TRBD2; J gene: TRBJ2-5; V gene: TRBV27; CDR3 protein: CASSPALAEIQETQYF; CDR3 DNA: TGTGCCAGCAGTCCCGCGCTAGCGGAGATCCAAGAGACCCAGTACTTC
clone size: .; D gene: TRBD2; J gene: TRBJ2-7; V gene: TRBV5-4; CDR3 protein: CASSFGTSVYEQYF; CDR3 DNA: TGTGCCAGCAGCTTTGGGACTAGCGTCTACGAGCAGTACTTC
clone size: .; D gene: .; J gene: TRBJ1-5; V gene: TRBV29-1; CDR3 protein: CSVIVGGNGSNQPQHF; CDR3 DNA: TGCAGCGTTATCGTTGGTGGGAACGGGAGCAATCAGCCCCAGCATTTT
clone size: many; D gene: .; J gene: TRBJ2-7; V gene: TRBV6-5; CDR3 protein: CASSYSVRQAIYEQYF; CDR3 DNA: TGTGCCAGCAGTTACTCGGTGAGACAGGCGATCTACGAGCAGTACTTC
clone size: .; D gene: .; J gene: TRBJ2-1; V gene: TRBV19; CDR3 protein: CASSIDLASDEQFF; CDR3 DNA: TGTGCCAGTAGTATAGATCTAGCGTCCGATGAGCAGTTCTTC
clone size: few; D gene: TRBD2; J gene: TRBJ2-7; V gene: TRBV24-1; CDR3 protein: CATSDSTSGRYEQYF; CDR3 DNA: TGTGCCACCAGTGATTCGACTAGCGGGAGATACGAGCAGTACTTC
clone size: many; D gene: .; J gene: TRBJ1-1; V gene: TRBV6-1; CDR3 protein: CASSAISTEAFF; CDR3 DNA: TGTGCCAGCAGCGCAATTTCCACTGAAGCTTTCTTT
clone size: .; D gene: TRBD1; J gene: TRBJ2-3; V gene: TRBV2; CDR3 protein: CASSVRRDSSTDTQYF; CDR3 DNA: TGTGCCAGCAGTGTCCGCCGGGACAGCAGCACAGATACGCAGTATTTT
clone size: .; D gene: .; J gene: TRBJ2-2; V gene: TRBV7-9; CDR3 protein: CASTRDPTNTGELFF; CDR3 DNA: TGTGCCAGCACCCGGGACCCTACTAACACCGGGGAGCTGTTTTTT
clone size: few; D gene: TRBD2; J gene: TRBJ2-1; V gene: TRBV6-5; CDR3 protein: CASSYGGRASGEQFF; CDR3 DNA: TGTGCCAGCAGTTACGGCGGGAGGGCCTCTGGTGAGCAGTTCTTC
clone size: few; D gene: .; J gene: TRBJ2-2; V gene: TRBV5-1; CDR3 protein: CASSLFSGELFF; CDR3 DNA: TGTGCCAGCAGCTTGTTCTCCGGGGAGCTGTTTTTT
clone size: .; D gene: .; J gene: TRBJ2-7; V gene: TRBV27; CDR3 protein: CASSTPMAGSYEQYF; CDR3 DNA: TGTGCCAGCAGTACGCCCATGGCAGGATCCTACGAGCAGTACTTC
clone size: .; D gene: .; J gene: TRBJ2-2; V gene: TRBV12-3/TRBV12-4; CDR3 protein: CASSARGVKESGELFF; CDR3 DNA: TGTGCCAGCAGCGCCAGGGGCGTCAAAGAAAGCGGGGAGCTGTTTTTT
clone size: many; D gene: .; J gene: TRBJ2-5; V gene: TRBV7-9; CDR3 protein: CASSLNLDYKETQYF; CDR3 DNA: TGTGCCAGCAGCTTAAACTTAGACTATAAAGAGACCCAGTACTTC
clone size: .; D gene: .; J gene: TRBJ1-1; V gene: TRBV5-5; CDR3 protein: CASSLGLQTNTEAFF; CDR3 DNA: TGTGCCAGCAGCTTGGGGCTCCAGACTAACACTGAAGCTTTCTTT
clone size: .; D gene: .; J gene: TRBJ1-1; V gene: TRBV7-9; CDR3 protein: CASSLLGREGTEAFF; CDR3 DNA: TGTGCCAGCAGCCTACTGGGCAGGGAGGGAACTGAAGCTTTCTTT
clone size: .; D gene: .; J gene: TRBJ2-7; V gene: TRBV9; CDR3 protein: CASSSRTDGYEQYF; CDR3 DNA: TGTGCCAGCAGCTCCCGGACGGACGGCTACGAGCAGTACTTC
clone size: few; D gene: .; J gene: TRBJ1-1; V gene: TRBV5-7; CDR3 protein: CASSYDRSGRGGTEAFF; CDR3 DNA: TGTGCCAGCAGCTACGACAGGTCAGGAAGAGGAGGCACTGAAGCTTTCTTT
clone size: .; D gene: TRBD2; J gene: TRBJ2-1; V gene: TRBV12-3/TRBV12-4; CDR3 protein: CASRGLAANNEQFF; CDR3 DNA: TGTGCCAGCAGGGGGCTAGCGGCTAACAATGAGCAGTTCTTC
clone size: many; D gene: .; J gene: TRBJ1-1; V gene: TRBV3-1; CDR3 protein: CASTPRFSDTEAFF; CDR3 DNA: TGTGCCAGCACCCCCCGTTTTTCAGACACTGAAGCTTTCTTT
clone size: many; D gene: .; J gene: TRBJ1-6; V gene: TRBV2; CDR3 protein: CASTGGKALRRSSYNSPLHF; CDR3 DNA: TGTGCCAGCACGGGTGGGAAAGCCCTTCGGAGGAGCTCCTATAATTCACCCCTCCACTTT
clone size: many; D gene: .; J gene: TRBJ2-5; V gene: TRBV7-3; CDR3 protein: CASSLTGAQETQYF; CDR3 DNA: TGTGCCAGCAGCTTAACGGGGGCCCAAGAGACCCAGTACTTC
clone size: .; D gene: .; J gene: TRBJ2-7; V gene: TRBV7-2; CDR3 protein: CASSPRITYEQYF; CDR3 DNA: TGTGCCAGCAGCCCTAGGATCACCTACGAGCAGTACTTC
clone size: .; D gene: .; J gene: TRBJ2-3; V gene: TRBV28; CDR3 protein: CASSSPRATFTDTQYF; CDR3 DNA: TGTGCCAGCAGTTCCCCGAGGGCGACATTCACAGATACGCAGTATTTT
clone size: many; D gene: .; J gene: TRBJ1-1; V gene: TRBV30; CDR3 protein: CAWTETGTTEAFF; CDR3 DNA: TGTGCCTGGACCGAAACCGGGACAACTGAAGCTTTCTTT
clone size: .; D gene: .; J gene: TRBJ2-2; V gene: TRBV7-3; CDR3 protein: CASSYDITTGELFF; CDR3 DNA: TGTGCCAGCAGTTATGACATCACGACCGGGGAGCTGTTTTTT
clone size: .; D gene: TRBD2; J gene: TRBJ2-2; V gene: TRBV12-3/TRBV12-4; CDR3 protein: CASRRLAEPGELFF; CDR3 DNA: TGTGCCAGCAGGAGACTAGCAGAGCCCGGGGAGCTGTTTTTT
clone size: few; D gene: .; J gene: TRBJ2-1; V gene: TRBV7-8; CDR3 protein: CASSLVGVGDNEQFF; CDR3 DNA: TGTGCCAGCAGCTTAGTAGGGGTTGGTGACAATGAGCAGTTCTTC
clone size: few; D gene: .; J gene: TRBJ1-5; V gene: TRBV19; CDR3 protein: CATVGRGGNQPQHF; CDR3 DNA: TGTGCCACGGTGGGCAGGGGAGGCAATCAGCCCCAGCATTTT
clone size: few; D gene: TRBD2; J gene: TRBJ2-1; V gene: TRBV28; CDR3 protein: CASGSSGSGQNDEQFF; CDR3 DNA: TGTGCCAGCGGATCTAGCGGGAGTGGACAGAATGATGAGCAGTTCTTC
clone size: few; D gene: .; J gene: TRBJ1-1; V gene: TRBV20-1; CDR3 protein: CSARDGRVGDTEAFF; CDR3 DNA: TGCAGTGCTAGAGATGGGAGGGTGGGTGATACTGAAGCTTTCTTT
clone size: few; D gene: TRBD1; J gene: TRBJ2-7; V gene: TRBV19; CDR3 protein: CASSNLPGQERSEQYF; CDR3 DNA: TGTGCCAGTAGCAATCTACCTGGACAGGAACGAAGCGAGCAGTACTTC
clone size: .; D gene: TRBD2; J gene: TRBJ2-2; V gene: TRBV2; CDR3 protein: CASLGLADVGELFF; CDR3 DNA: TGTGCCAGCTTAGGACTAGCGGACGTCGGGGAGCTGTTTTTT
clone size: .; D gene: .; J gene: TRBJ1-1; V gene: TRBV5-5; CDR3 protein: CASSSGGQTEAFF; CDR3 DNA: TGTGCCAGCAGCAGTGGCGGGCAGACTGAAGCTTTCTTT
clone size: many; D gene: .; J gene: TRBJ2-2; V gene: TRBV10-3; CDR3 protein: CAISESAGTAPGELFF; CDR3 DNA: TGTGCCATCAGTGAGTCTGCGGGGACCGCCCCCGGGGAGCTGTTTTTT
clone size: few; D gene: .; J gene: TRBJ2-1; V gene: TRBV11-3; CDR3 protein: CASSLDMANEQFF; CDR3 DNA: TGTGCCAGCAGCTTAGATATGGCCAATGAGCAGTTCTTC
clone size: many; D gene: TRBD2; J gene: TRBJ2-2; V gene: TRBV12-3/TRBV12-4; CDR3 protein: CASGAGVTGELFF; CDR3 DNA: TGTGCCAGCGGAGCGGGAGTCACCGGGGAGCTGTTTTTT